This TCR beta chain was captured in a study of control samples from healthy donors and cancer patients. The germline CDR1 and CDR2 sequences are SNHLY and FYNNEI. CDR3 size: 15 residues. V was pared by 1 base and J by 2 bases, with 11 bases between. Some clones are missing from TCRdb's copy, which holds only in-frame ones; the method was immunoSEQ multiplex PCR. This table holds about 94,000 clones, 90% found once. The TCR was taken from a woman aged 18-30 years in good health. The chain is built from TRBV2 and TRBJ1-1; D uncertain. The sequenced sample was blood. The CDR3 sequence is CASSEGRAVNTEAFF. CDR3 coding DNA: TGTGCCAGCAGTGAAGGTAGGGCAGTAAACACTGAAGCTTTCTTT.